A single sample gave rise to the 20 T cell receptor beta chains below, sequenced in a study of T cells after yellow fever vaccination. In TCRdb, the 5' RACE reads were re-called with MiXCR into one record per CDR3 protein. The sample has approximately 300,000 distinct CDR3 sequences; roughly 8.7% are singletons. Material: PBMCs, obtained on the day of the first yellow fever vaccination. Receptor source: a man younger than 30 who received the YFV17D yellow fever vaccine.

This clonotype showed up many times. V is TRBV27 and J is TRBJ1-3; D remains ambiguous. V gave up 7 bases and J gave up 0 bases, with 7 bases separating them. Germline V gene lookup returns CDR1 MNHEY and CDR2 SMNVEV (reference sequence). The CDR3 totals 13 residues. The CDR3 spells CASMGLSGNTIYF. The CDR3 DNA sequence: TGTGCCAGCATGGGTCTCTCTGGAAACACCATATATTTT.

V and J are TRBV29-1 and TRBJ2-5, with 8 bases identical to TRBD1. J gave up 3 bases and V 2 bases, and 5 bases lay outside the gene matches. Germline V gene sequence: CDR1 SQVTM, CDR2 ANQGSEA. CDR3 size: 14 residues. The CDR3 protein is CSVEKTGVEETQYF. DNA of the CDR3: TGCAGCGTTGAAAAGACAGGGGTAGAAGAGACCCAGTACTTC.

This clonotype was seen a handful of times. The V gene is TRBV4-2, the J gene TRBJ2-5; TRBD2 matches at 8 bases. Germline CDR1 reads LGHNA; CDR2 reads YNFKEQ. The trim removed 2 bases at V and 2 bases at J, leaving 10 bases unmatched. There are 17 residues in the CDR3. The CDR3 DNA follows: TGTGCCAGCAGCCAACGGTCGGTAGCGGGGAGACAAGAGACCCAGTACTTC. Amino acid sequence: CASSQRSVAGRQETQYF.

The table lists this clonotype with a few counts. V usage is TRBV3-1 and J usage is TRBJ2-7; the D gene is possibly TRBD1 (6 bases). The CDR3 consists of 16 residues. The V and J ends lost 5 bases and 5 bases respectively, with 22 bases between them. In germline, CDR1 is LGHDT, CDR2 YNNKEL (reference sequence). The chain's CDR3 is CASSSQGRGLGNEQYF. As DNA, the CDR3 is TGTGCCAGCAGCTCACAGGGTCGCGGTCTCGGGAACGAGCAGTACTTC.

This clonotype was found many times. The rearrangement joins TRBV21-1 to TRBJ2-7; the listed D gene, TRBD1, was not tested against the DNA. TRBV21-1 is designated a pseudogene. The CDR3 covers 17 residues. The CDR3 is CASSKAGGTESSYEQYV. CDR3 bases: TGTGCCAGCAGCAAAGCAGGGGGGACAGAGAGCTCCTACGAGCAGTACGTC.

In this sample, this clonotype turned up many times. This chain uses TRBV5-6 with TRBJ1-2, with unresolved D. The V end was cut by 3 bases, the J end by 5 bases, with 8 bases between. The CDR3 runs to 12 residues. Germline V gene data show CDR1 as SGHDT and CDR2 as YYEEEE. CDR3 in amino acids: CASSSGGYGYTF. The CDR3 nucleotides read TGTGCCAGCAGCTCCGGTGGATATGGCTACACCTTC.

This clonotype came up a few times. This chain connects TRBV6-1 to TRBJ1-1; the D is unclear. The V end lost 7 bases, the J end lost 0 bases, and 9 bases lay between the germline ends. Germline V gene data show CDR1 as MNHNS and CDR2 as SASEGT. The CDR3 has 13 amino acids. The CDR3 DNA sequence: TGTGCCAGCAACCGACACCTGAACACTGAAGCTTTCTTT. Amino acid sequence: CASNRHLNTEAFF.

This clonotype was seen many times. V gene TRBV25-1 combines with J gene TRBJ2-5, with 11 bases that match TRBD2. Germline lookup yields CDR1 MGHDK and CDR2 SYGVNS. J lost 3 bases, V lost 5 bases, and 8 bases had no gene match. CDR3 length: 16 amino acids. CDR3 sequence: CASSRGLAVDKETQYF. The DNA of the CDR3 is TGTGCCAGCAGTAGGGGACTAGCGGTTGACAAAGAGACCCAGTACTTC.

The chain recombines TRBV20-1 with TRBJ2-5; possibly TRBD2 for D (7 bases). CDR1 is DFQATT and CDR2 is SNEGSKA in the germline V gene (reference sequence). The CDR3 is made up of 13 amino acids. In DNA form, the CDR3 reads TGCAGCGGATATCGGGGGGCAGAAGAGACCCAGTACTTC. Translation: CSGYRGAEETQYF.

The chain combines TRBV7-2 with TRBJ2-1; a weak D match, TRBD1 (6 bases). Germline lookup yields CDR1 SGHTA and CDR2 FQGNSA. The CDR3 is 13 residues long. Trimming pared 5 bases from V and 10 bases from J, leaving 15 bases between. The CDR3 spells CASSNGQFGEQFF. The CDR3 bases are TGTGCCAGCAGCAACGGACAGTTTGGGGAGCAGTTCTTC.

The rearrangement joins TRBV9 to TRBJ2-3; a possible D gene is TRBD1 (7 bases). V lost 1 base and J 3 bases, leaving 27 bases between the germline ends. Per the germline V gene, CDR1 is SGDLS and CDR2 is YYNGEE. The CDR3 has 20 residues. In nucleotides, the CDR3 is TGTGCCAGCAGCGTATTGTTGTGGGGGGCAGACAGGGTCGAGACAGATACGCAGTATTTT. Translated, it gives CASSVLLWGADRVETDTQYF.

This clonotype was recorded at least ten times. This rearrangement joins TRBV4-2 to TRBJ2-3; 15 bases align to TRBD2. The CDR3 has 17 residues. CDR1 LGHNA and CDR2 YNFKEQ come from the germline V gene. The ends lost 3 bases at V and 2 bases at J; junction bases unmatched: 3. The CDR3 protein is CASSQGLAGGVTDTQYF. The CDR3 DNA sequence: TGTGCCAGCAGCCAGGGACTAGCGGGGGGTGTCACAGATACGCAGTATTTT.

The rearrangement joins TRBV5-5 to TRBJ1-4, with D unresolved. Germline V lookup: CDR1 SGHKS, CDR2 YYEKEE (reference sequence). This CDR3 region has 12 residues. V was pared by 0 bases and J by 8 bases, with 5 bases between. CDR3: CASSLAREKLFF. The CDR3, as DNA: TGTGCCAGCAGCTTGGCCAGGGAAAAACTGTTTTTT.

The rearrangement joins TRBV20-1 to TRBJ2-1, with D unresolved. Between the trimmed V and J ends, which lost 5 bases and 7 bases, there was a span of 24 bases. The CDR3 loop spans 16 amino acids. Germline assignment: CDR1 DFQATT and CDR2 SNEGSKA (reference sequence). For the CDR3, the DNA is TGCAGTGCTGCCCGGCTCGGCCTCGTGCAAAAGAATGAGCAGTTCTTC. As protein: CSAARLGLVQKNEQFF.

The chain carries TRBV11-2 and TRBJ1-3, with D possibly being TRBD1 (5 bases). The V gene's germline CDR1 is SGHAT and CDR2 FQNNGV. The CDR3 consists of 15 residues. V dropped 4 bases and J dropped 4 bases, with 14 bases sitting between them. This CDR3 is CASSSIRGLGNTIYF. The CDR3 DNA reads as TGTGCCAGCAGCTCGATTCGGGGACTAGGAAACACCATATATTTT.

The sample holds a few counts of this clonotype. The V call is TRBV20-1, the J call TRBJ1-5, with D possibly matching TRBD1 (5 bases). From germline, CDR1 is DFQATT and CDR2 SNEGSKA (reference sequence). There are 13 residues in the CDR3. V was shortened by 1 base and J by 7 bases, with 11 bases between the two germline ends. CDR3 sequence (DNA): TGCAGTGCTAGAGTGGCAGGGCGGCAGCCCCAGCATTTT. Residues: CSARVAGRQPQHF.

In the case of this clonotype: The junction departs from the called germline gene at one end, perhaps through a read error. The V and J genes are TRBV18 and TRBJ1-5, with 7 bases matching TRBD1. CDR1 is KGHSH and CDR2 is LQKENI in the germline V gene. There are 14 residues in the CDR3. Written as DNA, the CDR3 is TGTGCCAGCTCCGCGGGGACAGTCAATCTGCCCCAGCATTTT. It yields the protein CASSAGTVNLPQHF.

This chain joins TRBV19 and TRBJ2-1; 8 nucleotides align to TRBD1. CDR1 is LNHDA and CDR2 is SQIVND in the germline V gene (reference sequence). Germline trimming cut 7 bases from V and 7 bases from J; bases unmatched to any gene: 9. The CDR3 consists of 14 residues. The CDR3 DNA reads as TGTGCCAGTACCCTCTCCGGACAGGGAAATGAGCAGTTCTTC. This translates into CASTLSGQGNEQFF. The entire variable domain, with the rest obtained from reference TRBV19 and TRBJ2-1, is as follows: DGGITQSPKYLFRKEGQNVTLSCEQNLNHDAMYWYRQDPGQGLRLIYYSQIVNDFQKGDIAEGYSVSREKKESFPLTVTSAQKNPTAFYLCASTLSGQGNEQFFGPGTRLTVL.

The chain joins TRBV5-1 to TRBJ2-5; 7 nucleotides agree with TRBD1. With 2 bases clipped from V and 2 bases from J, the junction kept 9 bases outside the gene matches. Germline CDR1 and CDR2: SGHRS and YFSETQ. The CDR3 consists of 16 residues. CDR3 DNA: TGCGCCAGCAGCTTCCCCTTAGACAGGGAGCAAGAGACCCAGTACTTC. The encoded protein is CASSFPLDREQETQYF.

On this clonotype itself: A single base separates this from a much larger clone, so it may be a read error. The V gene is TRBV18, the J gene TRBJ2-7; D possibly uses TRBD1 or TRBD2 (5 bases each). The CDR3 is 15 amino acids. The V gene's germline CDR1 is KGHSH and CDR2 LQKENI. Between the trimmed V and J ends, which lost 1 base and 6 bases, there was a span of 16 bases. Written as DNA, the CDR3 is TGTGCCAGCTCACCACTTCGGGACGGCCAAGGCGAGCAGTACTTC. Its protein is CASSPLRDGQGEQYF.